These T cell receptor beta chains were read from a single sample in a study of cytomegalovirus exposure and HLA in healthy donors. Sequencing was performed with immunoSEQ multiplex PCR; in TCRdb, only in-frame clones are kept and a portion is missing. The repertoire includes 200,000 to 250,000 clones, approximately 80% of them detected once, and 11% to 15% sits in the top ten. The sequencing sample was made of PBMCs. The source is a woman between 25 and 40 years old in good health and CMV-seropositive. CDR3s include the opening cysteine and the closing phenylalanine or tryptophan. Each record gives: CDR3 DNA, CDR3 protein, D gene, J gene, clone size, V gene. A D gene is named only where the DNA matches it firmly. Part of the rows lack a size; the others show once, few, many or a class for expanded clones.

CDR3 DNA: TGTGCCAGCCGGTGGGGGGGGACTGAAGCTTTCTTT
CDR3 protein: CASRWGGTEAFF
D gene: -
J gene: TRBJ1-1
clone size: -
V gene: TRBV2

CDR3 DNA: TGTGCCAGCAGCCGGTCCTCCGGGATCCACGAGCAGTACTTC
CDR3 protein: CASSRSSGIHEQYF
D gene: -
J gene: TRBJ2-7
clone size: -
V gene: TRBV27

CDR3 DNA: TGTGCCAGCTCACCTCTAGCGGGAGTGGGAGAGACCCAGTACTTC
CDR3 protein: CASSPLAGVGETQYF
D gene: TRBD2
J gene: TRBJ2-5
clone size: -
V gene: TRBV18

CDR3 DNA: TGTGCCAGCAGTTTTATTTACCTAGCGGGAAGTCCGGATACGCAGTATTTT
CDR3 protein: CASSFIYLAGSPDTQYF
D gene: TRBD2
J gene: TRBJ2-3
clone size: -
V gene: TRBV27

CDR3 DNA: TGTGCCACCACCAATACCAGGGGGTATAGAGGCTACACCTTC
CDR3 protein: CATTNTRGYRGYTF
D gene: TRBD1
J gene: TRBJ1-2
clone size: -
V gene: TRBV2

CDR3 DNA: TGTGCCAGCAGCTTACCGGGGAGTAACTATGGCTACACCTTC
CDR3 protein: CASSLPGSNYGYTF
D gene: -
J gene: TRBJ1-2
clone size: -
V gene: TRBV7-9

CDR3 DNA: TGTGCCAGTAGCCCCCGTCTGAGTTGGGCTGAAGCTTTCTTT
CDR3 protein: CASSPRLSWAEAFF
D gene: -
J gene: TRBJ1-1
clone size: -
V gene: TRBV19

CDR3 DNA: TGTGCCAGCAGCTACAGACTAGCGGGCCCGGGCGGGGACGAGCAGTACTTC
CDR3 protein: CASSYRLAGPGGDEQYF
D gene: TRBD2
J gene: TRBJ2-7
clone size: -
V gene: TRBV11-2

CDR3 DNA: TGCGCCAGCAGCCAAGGGGTGGGTCCACAGGGGGCTGTTGGCTACACCTTC
CDR3 protein: CASSQGVGPQGAVGYTF
D gene: TRBD1
J gene: TRBJ1-2
clone size: -
V gene: TRBV4-1

CDR3 DNA: TGTGCCAGCAGCTCCCCCGGGACAGGGATCTACGAGCAGTACTTC
CDR3 protein: CASSSPGTGIYEQYF
D gene: TRBD1
J gene: TRBJ2-7
clone size: -
V gene: TRBV7-6

CDR3 DNA: TGTGCCAGCAGCGCCGGGACAGGCAATCAGCCCCAGCATTTT
CDR3 protein: CASSAGTGNQPQHF
D gene: TRBD1
J gene: TRBJ1-5
clone size: -
V gene: TRBV9

CDR3 DNA: TGTGCCAGCAGCTTAAATGGGAGAGGCTACACCTTC
CDR3 protein: CASSLNGRGYTF
D gene: -
J gene: TRBJ1-2
clone size: few
V gene: TRBV11-2

CDR3 DNA: TGTGCCAGCAGTTTATATCGACAGGAGTCTGAAGCTTTCTTT
CDR3 protein: CASSLYRQESEAFF
D gene: -
J gene: TRBJ1-1
clone size: -
V gene: TRBV28

CDR3 DNA: TGTGCTAGCAGCGCGGGATTATCTGGGGCCAACGTCCTGACTTTC
CDR3 protein: CASSAGLSGANVLTF
D gene: -
J gene: TRBJ2-6
clone size: -
V gene: TRBV7-7

CDR3 DNA: TGTGCCAGCAGAACCGGGACAGGCTCCTACAATGAGCAGTTCTTC
CDR3 protein: CASRTGTGSYNEQFF
D gene: TRBD1
J gene: TRBJ2-1
clone size: -
V gene: TRBV27

CDR3 DNA: TGTGCCAGCAGTGAGAGGGTGAGCTCCTACAATGAGCAGTTCTTC
CDR3 protein: CASSERVSSYNEQFF
D gene: -
J gene: TRBJ2-1
clone size: -
V gene: TRBV2

CDR3 DNA: TGTGCCACATGGACTCGTCAAAACATTAATGAGCAGTTCTTC
CDR3 protein: CATWTRQNINEQFF
D gene: -
J gene: TRBJ2-1
clone size: -
V gene: TRBV30

CDR3 DNA: TGTGCCACCAGCAGGTACACCCAGCTAAGCTACAATGAGCAGTTCTTC
CDR3 protein: CATSRYTQLSYNEQFF
D gene: -
J gene: TRBJ2-1
clone size: -
V gene: TRBV15

CDR3 DNA: TGTGCCAGCTCCGCTGCCACTGGGGCCAACGTCCTGACTTTC
CDR3 protein: CASSAATGANVLTF
D gene: -
J gene: TRBJ2-6
clone size: -
V gene: TRBV18

CDR3 DNA: TGTGCCAGCAGTTATCACAGCTCCTCTGGGGCCAACGTCCTGACTTTC
CDR3 protein: CASSYHSSSGANVLTF
D gene: -
J gene: TRBJ2-6
clone size: -
V gene: TRBV6-5

CDR3 DNA: TGTGCCAGCAGCCCCCAGGGACGGGGAGTGAACACTGAAGCTTTCTTT
CDR3 protein: CASSPQGRGVNTEAFF
D gene: -
J gene: TRBJ1-1
clone size: -
V gene: TRBV13

CDR3 DNA: TGTGCCAGCAGCCAAGAAGGATCGGCGAACACCGGGGAGCTGTTTTTT
CDR3 protein: CASSQEGSANTGELFF
D gene: -
J gene: TRBJ2-2
clone size: -
V gene: TRBV4-2

CDR3 DNA: TGTGCCAGCAAGGACCTCGCAAAGGGTCAGCCCCAGCATTTT
CDR3 protein: CASKDLAKGQPQHF
D gene: -
J gene: TRBJ1-5
clone size: -
V gene: TRBV6-1

CDR3 DNA: TGCAGCGTTGGACAGGGAGGCGAGCAGTACTTC
CDR3 protein: CSVGQGGEQYF
D gene: -
J gene: TRBJ2-7
clone size: -
V gene: TRBV29-1

CDR3 DNA: TGTGCCAGCAGCCAAGAGGGAGACGGTGAAGAGACCCAGTACTTC
CDR3 protein: CASSQEGDGEETQYF
D gene: -
J gene: TRBJ2-5
clone size: -
V gene: TRBV14

CDR3 DNA: TGTGCCAGCAGCTTAGCAACCACAGGGGGCGGAAGCTATGGCTACACCTTC
CDR3 protein: CASSLATTGGGSYGYTF
D gene: TRBD1
J gene: TRBJ1-2
clone size: -
V gene: TRBV11-2

CDR3 DNA: TGTGCCAGCAGAAACGACAGGGCTGGTTCCTACGAGCAGTACTTC
CDR3 protein: CASRNDRAGSYEQYF
D gene: TRBD1
J gene: TRBJ2-7
clone size: -
V gene: TRBV6-6

CDR3 DNA: TGTGCCTGGAGTGCCCCGGGACAGGGGGCCGGGACCGGGGAGCTGTTTTTT
CDR3 protein: CAWSAPGQGAGTGELFF
D gene: TRBD1
J gene: TRBJ2-2
clone size: -
V gene: TRBV30

CDR3 DNA: TGTGCCAGCAGTTTAACTAGCGGGAATTTCAATGAGCAGTTCTTC
CDR3 protein: CASSLTSGNFNEQFF
D gene: TRBD2
J gene: TRBJ2-1
clone size: -
V gene: TRBV27

CDR3 DNA: TGTGCCATCAGCGACCTCGGGGGGGGGCGCGAGCAGTTCTTC
CDR3 protein: CAISDLGGGREQFF
D gene: TRBD2
J gene: TRBJ2-1
clone size: -
V gene: TRBV10-3

CDR3 DNA: TGTGCCAGCAGTTTAGTGGGATCTAGCACAGATACGCAGTATTTT
CDR3 protein: CASSLVGSSTDTQYF
D gene: -
J gene: TRBJ2-3
clone size: -
V gene: TRBV28

CDR3 DNA: TGTGCCAGCAGGACTTCTAAAGGCTACACCTTC
CDR3 protein: CASRTSKGYTF
D gene: -
J gene: TRBJ1-2
clone size: -
V gene: TRBV27

CDR3 DNA: TGTGCCACCAGCAGAGCGAAGTACCCCTACAATGAGCAGTTCTTC
CDR3 protein: CATSRAKYPYNEQFF
D gene: -
J gene: TRBJ2-1
clone size: -
V gene: TRBV15

CDR3 DNA: TGTGCCAGCAGCTTAGTGTTAACTAGCGGGAGGGGCACAGATACGCAGTATTTT
CDR3 protein: CASSLVLTSGRGTDTQYF
D gene: TRBD2
J gene: TRBJ2-3
clone size: -
V gene: TRBV7-2

CDR3 DNA: TGTGCCAGCGGCCAGGACAGGGACCAGCCCCAGCATTTT
CDR3 protein: CASGQDRDQPQHF
D gene: TRBD1
J gene: TRBJ1-5
clone size: once
V gene: TRBV6-6

CDR3 DNA: TGTGCCAGCAGACTTGGCGCAATGGGCTCGCAGCCCCAGCATTTT
CDR3 protein: CASRLGAMGSQPQHF
D gene: -
J gene: TRBJ1-5
clone size: -
V gene: TRBV27

CDR3 DNA: TGCGCCAGCAGGGAGCCAGCGAACACCGGGGAGCTGTTTTTT
CDR3 protein: CASREPANTGELFF
D gene: -
J gene: TRBJ2-2
clone size: -
V gene: TRBV4-1

CDR3 DNA: TGTGCCAGCAGCTTAGGGCCGGGACAGGGAAGGGAGGTTGAAGCTTTCTTT
CDR3 protein: CASSLGPGQGREVEAFF
D gene: TRBD1
J gene: TRBJ1-1
clone size: -
V gene: TRBV11-2

CDR3 DNA: TGTGCCAGCAGCCCCCGGGACTCGCTTACCCTCGAGCAGTACTTC
CDR3 protein: CASSPRDSLTLEQYF
D gene: -
J gene: TRBJ2-7
clone size: once
V gene: TRBV13

CDR3 DNA: TGTGCCAGCAGGCCTCCGGAGCATAAAGCTTTCTTT
CDR3 protein: CASRPPEHKAFF
D gene: -
J gene: TRBJ1-1
clone size: -
V gene: TRBV7-2

CDR3 DNA: TGTGCCAGCAGCTGGACAGGCTCCACAGATACGCAGTATTTT
CDR3 protein: CASSWTGSTDTQYF
D gene: TRBD1
J gene: TRBJ2-3
clone size: -
V gene: TRBV7-2

CDR3 DNA: TGCGCCAGCAGCACAAACGAGGTCTTCACCTTC
CDR3 protein: CASSTNEVFTF
D gene: -
J gene: TRBJ1-2
clone size: -
V gene: TRBV5-1

CDR3 DNA: TGCAGCGTATCCACAGGGGGCAATGGATATGGCTACACCTTC
CDR3 protein: CSVSTGGNGYGYTF
D gene: TRBD1
J gene: TRBJ1-2
clone size: -
V gene: TRBV29-1

CDR3 DNA: TGTGCCAGCAGCTACAAGGGAGGCAGGGAGACCCAGTACTTC
CDR3 protein: CASSYKGGRETQYF
D gene: -
J gene: TRBJ2-5
clone size: -
V gene: TRBV11-3

CDR3 DNA: TGTGCCAGCAGCGTGGGCACTATGGGGACCGGGGAGCTGTTTTTT
CDR3 protein: CASSVGTMGTGELFF
D gene: -
J gene: TRBJ2-2
clone size: -
V gene: TRBV9

CDR3 DNA: TGTGCCAGCAGCCACTGGGACAGGGAGAATGAGCAGTTCTTC
CDR3 protein: CASSHWDRENEQFF
D gene: TRBD1
J gene: TRBJ2-1
clone size: -
V gene: TRBV7-8

CDR3 DNA: TGCGCCAGCAGCTTGAGTGGTGGAAACACCATATATTTT
CDR3 protein: CASSLSGGNTIYF
D gene: -
J gene: TRBJ1-3
clone size: -
V gene: TRBV5-1

CDR3 DNA: TGTGCCAGCAGCGTTGCAGGGGGCCTTGGGGCCAACGTCCTGACTTTC
CDR3 protein: CASSVAGGLGANVLTF
D gene: TRBD1
J gene: TRBJ2-6
clone size: few
V gene: TRBV7-6

CDR3 DNA: TGTGCCAGCAGCCAAGGACAAGGTAGCGGGGATGGACACTACGAGCAGTACTTC
CDR3 protein: CASSQGQGSGDGHYEQYF
D gene: TRBD2
J gene: TRBJ2-7
clone size: -
V gene: TRBV4-2

CDR3 DNA: TGTGCCTGGAGGAATCCGGCCCCCGAGGCTTTCTTT
CDR3 protein: CAWRNPAPEAFF
D gene: -
J gene: TRBJ1-1
clone size: -
V gene: TRBV30

CDR3 DNA: TGCGCCAGCAGCTTGCGTGTCTCCTACGAGCAGTACTTC
CDR3 protein: CASSLRVSYEQYF
D gene: -
J gene: TRBJ2-7
clone size: few
V gene: TRBV5-1

CDR3 DNA: TGTGCCAGCAGCTCAAGCGCGGGCACGTACGAGCAGTACTTC
CDR3 protein: CASSSSAGTYEQYF
D gene: -
J gene: TRBJ2-7
clone size: few
V gene: TRBV7-3

CDR3 DNA: TGCGCCAGCAGCTTGGCTAGCGGTCCTCAAGAGACCCAGTACTTC
CDR3 protein: CASSLASGPQETQYF
D gene: TRBD2
J gene: TRBJ2-5
clone size: -
V gene: TRBV5-1

CDR3 DNA: TGTGCCAGCAGCACCGGTGGGAGAGAAGAAGCTTTCTTT
CDR3 protein: CASSTGGREEAFF
D gene: -
J gene: TRBJ1-1
clone size: -
V gene: TRBV9

CDR3 DNA: TGTGCCTGGCGGTCGGGACTTAGAGCTAACTATGGCTACACCTTC
CDR3 protein: CAWRSGLRANYGYTF
D gene: -
J gene: TRBJ1-2
clone size: -
V gene: TRBV30